The clone carrying this T cell receptor (beta chain) came up a few times. The data were taken from a study of T-cell reconstitution after alpha-beta-depleted transplantation in children. Preparation of the TCRbeta library involved a method that used unique molecular identifiers. TCRdb fed the PCR reads into MiXCR, producing one record per CDR3 protein. This table holds some 200,000 distinct CDR3 sequences, about 8.8% found once. V was trimmed by 2 bases and J by 13 bases, leaving 8 bases between them. The CDR3 length is 10 residues. Germline values: CDR1 SEHNR, CDR2 FQNEAQ (reference sequence). The sequences come from PBMCs from the stem cell graft donor, collected from the stem cell graft. The chain recombines TRBV7-9 with TRBJ1-2; D remains unclear. The receptor was isolated from a human donor who donated a stem cell graft to a child with SCID. This chain's CDR3 is CASSLQDITF. The CDR3 DNA follows: TGTGCCAGCAGCTTACAGGATATCACCTTC.